One T cell receptor (beta chain) is described in this entry. A single record per CDR3 protein comes from TCRdb applying MiXCR to the 5' RACE reads. The sample carries roughly 150,000 distinct CDR3 sequences, around 15% recorded once. The sample originates from a study of T-cell memory formation after mild COVID-19. CDR1 is SQVTM, CDR2 ANQGSEA, per germline. The CDR3 covers 12 residues. With V trimmed by 6 bases and J by 3 bases, 5 bases remained unmatched. This TCR was sampled from an adult woman who had mild COVID-19 (a few samples of this study predate the infection). Cell type and time point are not known. Sequenced input: PBMCs or a T cell subset sorted from them (not recorded which). The V gene is TRBV29-1, the J gene TRBJ2-7, with 7 nucleotides matching TRBD1. CDR3 residues: CSVGTADYEQYF. DNA of the CDR3: TGCAGCGTGGGGACAGCAGACTACGAGCAGTACTTC.